There are a few counts of the clone carrying this T cell receptor beta chain. As yet, its antigen is unknown. TCRdb itself ran the reads through MiXCR, one entry per CDR3 protein. The sample contains 550,000 to 850,000 distinct CDR3 sequences, roughly 30% of which appear only once. This entry belongs to a study of T cell repertoires in cytomegalovirus infection. Looking at the study overall: CMV epitopes, recently identified HLA-C-restricted and well-studied HLA-B-restricted, were used. A matching HLA type, together with CMV infection, was signaled by public TCR beta signatures.

Study conclusions and caveats: Ex vivo, HLA-C-restricted CMV-specific TCR beta clonotypes prevailed over the rest of the response. Totalled public TCR beta family frequency picked out people who carried CMV plus the relevant HLA.

The V end lost 6 bases, the J end lost 1 base, and 15 bases lay between the germline ends. CDR3 length: 15 amino acids. The genes are TRBV12-3 or TRBV12-4 and TRBJ2-5; weak D call: TRBD2 (5 bases). The TCR originated in a human donor in good health (CMV status not recorded). Some clones in this sample may be carry-over from other donors' samples. The input for sequencing was cultured PBMCs, taken from culture after CMV antigen stimulation. This CDR3 reads CASSRNEGGQETQYF. CDR3 coding DNA: TGTGCCAGCAGCCGTAACGAGGGTGGCCAAGAGACCCAGTACTTC.